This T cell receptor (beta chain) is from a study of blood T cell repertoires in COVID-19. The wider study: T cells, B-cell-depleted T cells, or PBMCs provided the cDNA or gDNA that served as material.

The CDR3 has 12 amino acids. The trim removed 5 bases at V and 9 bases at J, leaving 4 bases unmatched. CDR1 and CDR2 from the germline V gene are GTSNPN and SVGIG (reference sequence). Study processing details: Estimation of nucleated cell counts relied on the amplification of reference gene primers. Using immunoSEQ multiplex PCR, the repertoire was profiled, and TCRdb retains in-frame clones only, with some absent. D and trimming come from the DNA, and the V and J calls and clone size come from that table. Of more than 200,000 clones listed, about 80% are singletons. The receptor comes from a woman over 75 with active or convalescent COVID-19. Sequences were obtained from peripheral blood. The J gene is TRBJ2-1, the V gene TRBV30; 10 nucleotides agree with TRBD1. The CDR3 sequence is CAWQTGGFEQFF. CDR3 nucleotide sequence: TGTGCCTGGCAGACAGGGGGCTTTGAGCAGTTCTTC.